The source of this TCR beta chain is a study of Graves' ophthalmopathy and Graves' hyperthyroidism. The authors used Ficoll-Paque density gradient centrifugation to separate PBMCs. The input was approximately 10 ml of fresh peripheral blood. The germline gives CDR1 SGHTA, CDR2 FQGNSA. The CDR3 extends over 16 amino acids. The V gene lost 1 base and the J gene lost 2 bases, with 9 bases spanning the gap. As the template, RNA transcripts were used to amplify TCR beta CDR3 regions. HTBI primers were used in a first-round RT-PCR, which preceded a second-round multiplex PCR. TCRdb reprocessed the multiplex PCR reads with MiXCR, giving one entry per CDR3 protein. In the table there are just over 400,000 distinct CDR3 sequences, under 25% of which are singletons.

The sequence was obtained from a woman aged 18-30 years with stable Graves' hyperthyroidism. Sequenced sample: peripheral blood. This rearrangement joins TRBV7-2 to TRBJ2-6; no definite D call. CDR3 DNA: TGTGCCAGCAGCTTAGTGCTGGGCCCTGGGGCCAACGTCCTGACTTTC. Its protein product is CASSLVLGPGANVLTF.